This T cell receptor beta chain was documented in a study of cytomegalovirus exposure and HLA in healthy donors. Study information: Among roughly 180 million T cells, an earlier analysis found about 100 million unique TCR beta sequences.

The primer mix had 60 Vbeta and 13 Jbeta primers. Methods used by the authors: About 10 million shared chains were among around 78 million unique TCR beta chains counted in a later analysis. The protocol was immunoSEQ multiplex PCR, while the TCRdb copy is restricted to in-frame clones and leaves out a portion. The V and J calls and clone size were taken over from that table, and D and trimming were inferred from the DNA. The sample records 150,000 to 200,000 clones, over 60% being singletons. The study, taken as a whole, reports: Several of the most significant clusters appeared linked to common viral pathogens, based on a later analysis.

Turning to this clone: Its antigen is currently unknown.

This CDR3 spans 15 amino acids. The ends lost 3 bases at V and 7 bases at J; junction bases unmatched: 7. Germline CDR1 is SGHTA and CDR2 is FQGNSA. The sample was PBMCs. The clonotype was recovered from a woman in her fifties or sixties in good health and CMV-seronegative. The J gene is TRBJ2-7, the V gene TRBV7-2; TRBD1 aligns across 12 bases. The CDR3 region is CASSFKGQGAGEQYF. CDR3 DNA sequence: TGTGCCAGCAGCTTCAAGGGACAGGGGGCCGGGGAGCAGTACTTC.